The clone carrying this T cell receptor (beta chain) was counted a few times. Germline lookup yields CDR1 SGHTA and CDR2 FQGNSA. The CDR3 extends over 12 amino acids. V lost 0 bases and J 6 bases, leaving 5 bases between the germline ends. These data originate in a study of blood T cell repertoires in COVID-19. Study context: PBMCs, B-cell-depleted T cells, or T cells were the source of the cDNA or gDNA that made up the material.

Profiled with immunoSEQ multiplex PCR; TCRdb holds only in-frame clones, not every one. This sample has some 400,000 clones, with around 87% found just once. The chain is built from TRBV7-2 and TRBJ1-2; D is unresolved. The sample comprised PBMCs or T cells enriched from blood (not recorded which). This TCR derives from a man aged 25-45 years who had recovered from COVID-19. The CDR3 loop reads CASSLAENGYTF. The CDR3 DNA reads as TGTGCCAGCAGCTTAGCGGAGAATGGCTACACCTTC.